This is a list of T cell receptor beta chains from one sample in a study of blood T cell repertoires in COVID-19. Profiled with immunoSEQ multiplex PCR; TCRdb holds only in-frame clones, not every one. The sample carries some 180,000 clones, around 87% recorded once. The specimen was peripheral blood. The receptors come from an elderly woman with COVID-19, enrolled during active disease. CDR3s include the opening cysteine and the closing phenylalanine or tryptophan. A D gene is named only where the DNA matches it firmly. Clone size is stated in some rows and not others, as once, few, many or a class when expanded.

TRBJ1-5 - - TRBV27 CASSLWGSNQPQHF
TRBJ2-3 - TRBD2 TRBV11-3 CASSLDRGTSGRTDTQYF
TRBJ1-2 - TRBD1 TRBV2 CASSDSGTGRRYTF
TRBJ1-4 few - TRBV5-6 CASSSYRSTGGEKLFF
TRBJ1-1 - - TRBV29-1 CSALTGFTEAFF
TRBJ2-3 - TRBD2 TRBV7-2 CASSLAPTGGGDTQYF
TRBJ1-3 few - TRBV28 CASSLGGSGNTIYF
TRBJ2-7 - TRBD2 TRBV7-8 CASSLAEREAAYEQYF
TRBJ2-7 once TRBD1 TRBV10-1 CASSHKRGQVYEQYF
TRBJ1-2 - - TRBV4-3 CASSQVLQDNYGYTF
TRBJ1-1 - - TRBV5-4 CASSPLGGVMNTEAFF
TRBJ1-1 - TRBD1 TRBV24-1 CATSDPDRENTEAFF
TRBJ1-2 - - TRBV6-5 CASKIAQATNYGYTF
TRBJ1-2 once - TRBV10-3 CATLYDPGASNGYTF